A selection of T cell receptor beta chains follows, all from one sample in a study of OX40 agonist ivuxolimab in advanced cancers. Sequencing used immunoSEQ multiplex PCR; TCRdb keeps in-frame clones, though not all of them. The repertoire holds some 68,000 clones, with roughly nine tenths as singletons. The source was CD4+ or CD8+ T cells sorted from blood, collected in a trial of the OX40 agonist ivuxolimab. The receptors originated from an adult with an advanced solid tumor such as melanoma, head and neck, liver or kidney cancer. CDR3s include the opening cysteine and the closing phenylalanine or tryptophan. A D gene is named only where the DNA matches it firmly. Some rows have no size entry. The others give once, few or many, or a class for an expanded clone.

J: TRBJ2-2; D: NA; size: NA; V: TRBV7-2; DNA: TGTGCCAGCACCAAGAACACCGGGGAGCTGTTTTTT; CDR3: CASTKNTGELFF
J: TRBJ2-4; D: NA; size: NA; V: TRBV9; DNA: TGTGCCAGCAGCGTAGAGGATAGAGAGGGCATTCAGTACTTC; CDR3: CASSVEDREGIQYF
J: TRBJ2-5; D: NA; size: NA; V: TRBV11-2; DNA: TGTGCCAGCAGCTTAGGTCTCCAAGAGACCCAGTACTTC; CDR3: CASSLGLQETQYF
J: TRBJ2-7; D: NA; size: NA; V: TRBV5-1; DNA: TGCGCCAGCAGCTTGGTCCCGGGGCCGGGCGAGCAGTACTTC; CDR3: CASSLVPGPGEQYF
J: TRBJ2-1; D: NA; size: NA; V: TRBV7-9; DNA: TGTGCCGAAACGAGCAATGGGGGTGGCTCCTACAATGAGCAGTTCTTC; CDR3: CAETSNGGGSYNEQFF
J: TRBJ1-3; D: NA; size: NA; V: TRBV28; DNA: TGTGCCAGCAGTTTCCCCGGAAACACCATATATTTT; CDR3: CASSFPGNTIYF
J: TRBJ2-7; D: NA; size: NA; V: TRBV6-6; DNA: TGTGCCAGCCAGGAAGCTCCCTACGAGCAGTACTTC; CDR3: CASQEAPYEQYF
J: TRBJ1-2; D: TRBD1; size: NA; V: TRBV19; DNA: TGTGCCAGTAGTATAAGGGACAGGAGGGACTATGGCTACACCTTC; CDR3: CASSIRDRRDYGYTF
J: TRBJ2-1; D: TRBD2; size: NA; V: TRBV6-1; DNA: TGTGCCAGCAGTGCTCAACCCGGGACTAGCGGGAGGGAGCAGTTCTTC; CDR3: CASSAQPGTSGREQFF
J: TRBJ2-6; D: NA; size: NA; V: TRBV6-1; DNA: TGTGCCAGCAGTACCATGGGGTCAGGGGCCAACGTCCTGACTTTC; CDR3: CASSTMGSGANVLTF
J: TRBJ2-5; D: TRBD2; size: NA; V: TRBV2; DNA: TGTGCCAGCAGTGAGGAGGGAGGAGCGGGGCACCAAGAGACCCAGTACTTC; CDR3: CASSEEGGAGHQETQYF
J: TRBJ1-2; D: NA; size: few; V: TRBV7-2; DNA: TGTGCCAGCAGCTTAGCCCAGGGTGACTATGGCTACACCTTC; CDR3: CASSLAQGDYGYTF
J: TRBJ2-3; D: NA; size: NA; V: TRBV9; DNA: TGTGCCAGCAGCGTGGGCGGGGGGACAGGGTTCACAGATACGCAGTATTTT; CDR3: CASSVGGGTGFTDTQYF
J: TRBJ1-1; D: NA; size: NA; V: TRBV9; DNA: TGTGCCAGCAGCGCCCTCGGGGGGGCTGAAGCTTTCTTT; CDR3: CASSALGGAEAFF
J: TRBJ1-4; D: NA; size: few; V: TRBV7-8; DNA: TGTGCCAGCAGCTTAGAGGCAACAGCAACTAATGAAAAACTGTTTTTT; CDR3: CASSLEATATNEKLFF
J: TRBJ2-3; D: NA; size: NA; V: TRBV15; DNA: TGTGCCACCAGCGAAAATTATGAAGATACGCAGTATTTT; CDR3: CATSENYEDTQYF
J: TRBJ2-7; D: NA; size: once; V: TRBV5-5; DNA: TGTGCCAGCAGCCCCCCCGGGCTCCAGAGCTCCTACGAGCAGTACTTC; CDR3: CASSPPGLQSSYEQYF
J: TRBJ2-3; D: TRBD1; size: NA; V: TRBV4-1; DNA: TGCGCCAGCAGCCAAAGGACAGGGAGCACAGATACGCAGTATTTT; CDR3: CASSQRTGSTDTQYF
J: TRBJ1-4; D: NA; size: NA; V: TRBV6-1; DNA: TGTGCCAGCACCGCCTCGGGGGCGGAAAAACTGTTTTTT; CDR3: CASTASGAEKLFF
J: TRBJ2-5; D: NA; size: NA; V: TRBV19; DNA: TGTGCCAGTAGTCGCCGGACTTTCCAAGAGACCCAGTACTTC; CDR3: CASSRRTFQETQYF
J: TRBJ2-3; D: NA; size: NA; V: TRBV9; DNA: TGTGCCAGCAGCTTTGGAGGGAGCACAGATACGCAGTATTTT; CDR3: CASSFGGSTDTQYF
J: TRBJ2-2; D: NA; size: NA; V: TRBV27; DNA: TGTGCCAGCAGTCCCTTCGCCTCGAACACCGGGGAGCTGTTTTTT; CDR3: CASSPFASNTGELFF
J: TRBJ2-7; D: TRBD1; size: NA; V: TRBV27; DNA: TGTGCCAGCAGTTTTGGACAGGGGTCCTACGAGCAGTACTTC; CDR3: CASSFGQGSYEQYF
J: TRBJ1-2; D: TRBD1; size: NA; V: TRBV5-8; DNA: TGTGCCAGCAGCCTGACAGGGAGGGACTATGGCTACACCTTC; CDR3: CASSLTGRDYGYTF
J: TRBJ2-7; D: TRBD2; size: NA; V: TRBV5-1; DNA: TGCGCCAGCAGCCGTCTAGCGGGAGGGGACGAGCAGTACTTC; CDR3: CASSRLAGGDEQYF
J: TRBJ2-5; D: NA; size: NA; V: TRBV7-2; DNA: TGTGCCAGCAGCTCCCGACCCCAAGAGACCCAGTACTTC; CDR3: CASSSRPQETQYF
J: TRBJ1-2; D: TRBD1; size: NA; V: TRBV7-3; DNA: TGTGCCAGCAGCTTAATGCCAGGGACAGGTGGCTACACCTTC; CDR3: CASSLMPGTGGYTF